These 3 T cell receptor beta chains share one sample of origin, sequenced in a study of shared clonotypes between healthy human individuals. The protocol was immunoSEQ multiplex PCR, while the TCRdb copy is restricted to in-frame clones and leaves out a portion. The table has roughly 2.5 million clones, more than 90% seen once. Sequencing input: naive CD4+ T cells sorted from blood. The subset is: CD45RA+ positively selected. The receptor source for this set is a young man in good health.

The genes are TRBV7-8 and TRBJ2-1; 7 nucleotides align to TRBD2. There are 15 residues in the CDR3. J gave up 4 bases and V 3 bases, and 6 bases lay outside the gene matches. CDR1 and CDR2 (germline): SGHVS, FQNEAQ. For the CDR3, the DNA is TGTGCCAGCAGCTTGCTAGCGGCTAATTACAATGAGCAGTTCTTC. It translates to CASSLLAANYNEQFF. Looking up the rest from reference TRBV7-8 and TRBJ2-1 gives the full variable domain: GAGVSQSPRYKVAKRGQDVALRCDPISGHVSLFWYQQALGQGPEFLTYFQNEAQLDKSGLPSDRFFAERPEGSVSTLKIQRTQQEDSAVYLCASSLLAANYNEQFFGPGTRLTVL.

The chain has TRBV5-1 and TRBJ2-1, with D maybe TRBD1 (6 bases). Germline V gives CDR1 SGHRS, CDR2 YFSETQ. V dropped 4 bases and J dropped 4 bases, with 15 bases sitting between them. The CDR3 loop spans 15 amino acids. CDR3 in amino acids: CASSPDRVEYNEQFF. In nucleotides, the CDR3 is TGCGCCAGCAGCCCGGACAGAGTGGAGTACAATGAGCAGTTCTTC.

The J gene is TRBJ2-5, the V gene TRBV7-9; 9 nucleotides align to TRBD2. The CDR3 runs 13 residues. V was clipped by 5 bases and J by 9 bases; unmatched bases: 7. Germline V gene sequence: CDR1 SEHNR, CDR2 FQNEAQ (reference sequence). The DNA of the CDR3 is TGTGCCAGCAGCCTGGGACTAGCCGGGGCCCAGTACTTC. The encoded protein is CASSLGLAGAQYF.